One sample yielded the 10 T cell receptor beta chains listed below, sequenced in a study of cytomegalovirus exposure and HLA in healthy donors. The primer mix had 60 Vbeta and 13 Jbeta primers. The assay was immunoSEQ multiplex PCR, and TCRdb's table has in-frame clones only and misses some. The table has under 200,000 clones, roughly 85% seen once. Sequencing used PBMCs. These receptors all stem from a woman in her forties or fifties in good health and CMV-seronegative.

In DNA, the CDR3 is TGTGCCAGCAGTTACGCCCCCAGAGGATCCAATGAGCAGTTCTTC. Its translation is CASSYAPRGSNEQFF. The J gene is TRBJ2-1, the V gene TRBV6-5; D unresolved. V gave up 2 bases and J gave up 6 bases, with 14 bases separating them. CDR3 length: 15 amino acids. Per germline, CDR1 MNHEY and CDR2 SVGAGI.

The V call is TRBV29-1, the J call TRBJ2-1, with 13 nucleotides matching TRBD2. The germline V gene has CDR1 SQVTM and CDR2 ANQGSEA. The CDR3 loop spans 14 amino acids. The junction had 9 bases not matched to a gene; V was cut back by 7 bases and J by 9 bases. Here the CDR3 DNA reads TGCAGCGCGAGGGGGACTAGCGGGATAGGTGAGCAGTTCTTC. It yields the protein CSARGTSGIGEQFF.

The chain employs TRBV5-1 and TRBJ2-2, with D possibly being TRBD2 (5 bases). Germline V gene sequence: CDR1 SGHRS, CDR2 YFSETQ. This CDR3 region has 17 residues. V lost 0 bases and J lost 5, with 17 bases in between. CDR3 amino acids: CASSLVNGGGRTGELFF. The CDR3 DNA follows: TGCGCCAGCAGCTTGGTGAACGGAGGTGGAAGGACCGGGGAGCTGTTTTTT.

The chain couples TRBV6-5 to TRBJ2-7, with TRBD1 identical over 8 bases. This CDR3 has 12 amino acids. J gave up 6 bases and V 5 bases, and 3 bases lay outside the gene matches. Germline CDR1 and CDR2: MNHEY and SVGAGI. The CDR3 reads CASSDRGGEQYF. CDR3 nucleotide sequence: TGTGCCAGCAGTGACAGGGGTGGCGAGCAGTACTTC.

The rearrangement uses TRBV5-4 and TRBJ2-7; TRBD2 might be the D (6 bases). Germline V lookup: CDR1 SGHNT, CDR2 YYREEE (reference sequence). V lost 3 bases and J 0 bases, leaving 13 bases between the germline ends. The CDR3 is made up of 15 amino acids. The CDR3 here is CASSWGTASSYEQYF. CDR3 sequence (DNA): TGTGCCAGCAGCTGGGGGACTGCAAGCTCCTACGAGCAGTACTTC.

On this clone: Other DNA sequences within the sample encode an identical CDR3. The gene calls are TRBV9 and TRBJ2-1; 12 bases map to TRBD2. This CDR3 contains 17 residues. Trimming cost V 0 bases and J 4 bases; bases outside gene matches: 5. Germline-derived CDR1 and CDR2 are SGDLS and YYNGEE. The CDR3 reads CASSVGLAGGTYNEQFF. CDR3 coding DNA: TGTGCCAGCAGCGTAGGTCTAGCGGGAGGGACGTACAATGAGCAGTTCTTC.

The chain has TRBV14 and TRBJ2-5, with D perhaps matching TRBD1 (5 bases). V was trimmed by 4 bases and J by 5 bases, leaving 17 bases between them. The CDR3 consists of 15 residues. Germline V lookup: CDR1 SGHDN, CDR2 FVKESK. CDR3 protein: CASSPTVRVLETQYF. The CDR3 DNA sequence: TGTGCCAGCAGCCCGACAGTTAGAGTATTGGAGACCCAGTACTTC.

The J gene is TRBJ2-3, the V gene TRBV7-2; 15 bases align to TRBD2. The CDR3 consists of 17 residues. Germline trimming cut 5 bases from V and 6 bases from J; bases unmatched to any gene: 9. The V gene's germline CDR1 is SGHTA and CDR2 FQGNSA. The CDR3 reads CASSPRTSGRASDTQYF. DNA of the CDR3: TGTGCCAGCAGCCCTAGGACTAGCGGGAGGGCATCGGATACGCAGTATTTT. The whole variable domain, remainder taken from reference TRBV7-2 and TRBJ2-3, is GAGVSQSPSNKVTEKGKDVELRCDPISGHTALYWYRQSLGQGLEFLIYFQGNSAPDKSGLPSDRFSAERTGGSVSTLTIQRTQQEDSAVYLCASSPRTSGRASDTQYFGPGTRLTVL.

This rearrangement joins TRBV4-1 to TRBJ2-3, with TRBD1 matching 9 bases. The CDR3 covers 14 residues. Germline V gene lookup returns CDR1 MGHRA and CDR2 YSYEKL. The V and J ends lost 3 bases and 4 bases, in that order; junction bases with no gene match: 2. The CDR3 DNA reads as TGCGCCAGCAGCCACGACAGGGGGGCAGATACGCAGTATTTT. It translates to CASSHDRGADTQYF.

The chain combines TRBV28 with TRBJ2-1; 15 nucleotides align to TRBD2. The CDR3 extends over 17 amino acids. Germline V gene data show CDR1 as MDHEN and CDR2 as SYDVKM. With 10 bases clipped from V and 8 bases from J, the junction kept 15 bases outside the gene matches. In DNA, the CDR3 is TGTGCCACGGGGGGACTAGCGGGAGGACATCCTATGGATGAGCAGTTCTTC. This sequence encodes CATGGLAGGHPMDEQFF.